This T cell receptor beta chain was documented in a study of blood T cell repertoires in COVID-19. Study overall: PBMCs, B-cell-depleted T cells, or T cells provided the cDNA or gDNA that made up the material.

The CDR3 covers 12 residues. CDR1 and CDR2 from the germline V gene are DFQATT and SNEGSKA (reference sequence). Trimming took off 3 bases at V and 6 bases at J, with 10 bases between the two ends. Authors' processing steps: By means of reference gene primer amplification, nucleated cell counts were estimated. Clones were read by immunoSEQ multiplex PCR, and TCRdb kept only the in-frame ones, dropping some. From that table come the V and J calls and clone size; the DNA was used to work out D and trimming. The sample includes about 170,000 clones, approximately 80% of them seen just once. The clonotype was recovered from a woman at least 80 years old with COVID-19, enrolled during active disease. This chain connects TRBV20-1 to TRBJ2-3; maybe TRBD2 (5 bases). Sequenced sample: peripheral blood. CDR3 protein: CSASLSGDTQYF. The CDR3 region has the DNA TGCAGTGCTAGTCTCTCGGGGGATACGCAGTATTTT.